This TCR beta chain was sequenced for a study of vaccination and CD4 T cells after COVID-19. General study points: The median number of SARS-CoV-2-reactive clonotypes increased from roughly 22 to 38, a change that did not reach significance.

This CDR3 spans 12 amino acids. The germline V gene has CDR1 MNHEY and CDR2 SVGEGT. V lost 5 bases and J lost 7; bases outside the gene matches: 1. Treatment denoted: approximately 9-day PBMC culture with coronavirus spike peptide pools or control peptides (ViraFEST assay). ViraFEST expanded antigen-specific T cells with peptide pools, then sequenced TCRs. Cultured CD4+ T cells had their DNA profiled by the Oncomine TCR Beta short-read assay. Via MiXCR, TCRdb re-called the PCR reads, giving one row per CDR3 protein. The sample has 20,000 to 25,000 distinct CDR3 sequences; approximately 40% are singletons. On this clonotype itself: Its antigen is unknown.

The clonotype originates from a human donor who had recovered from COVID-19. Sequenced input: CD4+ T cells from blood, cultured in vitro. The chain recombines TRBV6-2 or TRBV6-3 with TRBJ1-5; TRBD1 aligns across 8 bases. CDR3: CASSTGGQPQHF. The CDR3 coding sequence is TGTGCCAGCAGTACAGGGGGGCAGCCCCAGCATTTT.